This entry concerns a single TCR beta chain. Its antigen is unknown. Stem cell-like memory, regulatory, central memory and naive CD4+ cells were sorted via CD45RO/CCR7/CD25/CD127/CD95/CD27. The source of the sample is a study of beta chain features in type 1 diabetes. Study-wide results and caveats: The similarity of naive, central memory and Treg TCRB repertoires appeared greater among patients than among healthy donors. Significant though moderate, a shortening of TCRB CDR3s appeared in all four CD4+ subsets of Type 1 diabetes patients.

Reverse transcription of all isolated RNA meant that expressed TCRB transcripts were sequenced. TCRdb's table, derived via immunoSEQ multiplex PCR, lists solely in-frame clones and lacks some. The table lists about 160,000 clones, roughly 8% of them singletons, with about 0.5% in the top ten. The CDR3 length is 15 residues. The germline V gene has CDR1 GTSNPN and CDR2 SVGIG (reference sequence). J was trimmed by 8 bases and V by 2 bases; bases with no gene match: 11. The receptor's source is a man younger than 35 with type 1 diabetes. Material for sequencing was central memory CD4+ T cells from blood. This sequence joins TRBV30 and TRBJ2-1; 8 nucleotides match TRBD1. CDR3 in DNA: TGTGCCTGGAGTCCGGTTGGACAGGGAGGCCATGAGCAGTTCTTC. It codes for CAWSPVGQGGHEQFF. Full variable domain (outside the CDR3, taken from reference TRBV30 and TRBJ2-1): SQTIHQWPATLVQPVGSPLSLECTVEGTSNPNLYWYRQAAGRGLQLLFYSVGIGQISSEVPQNLSASRPQDRQFILSSKKLLLSDSGFYLCAWSPVGQGGHEQFFGPGTRLTVL.